This T cell receptor (beta chain) was profiled in a study of post-analysis software for immune sequencing data. Background on the study: Relapsing-remitting, secondary progressive and progressive-relapsing multiple sclerosis were all included among the disease courses.

Researchers reported that TCR beta cDNA libraries carried unique molecular identifiers. TCRdb fed the PCR reads into MiXCR, producing one record per CDR3 protein. Seen here are 800,000 to 950,000 distinct CDR3 sequences, approximately 53% observed once, and the top ten hold around 4.5%. With 2 bases removed from V and 4 bases from J, the gap between germline ends came to 11 bases. The CDR3 is 14 amino acids. Findings and limits, study-wide: Among five TRBV segments more frequent in patients than controls were TRBV5-6, TRBV5-1 and TRBV20-1.

In the case of this clonotype: The antigen is undetermined.

The chain couples TRBV12-3 or TRBV12-4 to TRBJ1-2; D is ambiguous. What was sequenced was blood. This receptor was identified in a girl between 5 and 17 years old with multiple sclerosis. CDR3 bases: TGTGCCAGCAGTTTATTGCAGGCCAGCTATGGCTACACCTTC. It specifies CASSLLQASYGYTF.